Given below is one T cell receptor beta chain in context. Its antigen remains unknown. Each cDNA molecule carried a unique molecular identifier. TCRdb independently ran MiXCR on the 5' RACE reads; one entry per CDR3 protein. The data hold tens of thousands of distinct CDR3 sequences, with around 20% observed a single time. This entry belongs to a study of early T cells in non-severe SARS-CoV-2 infection. Looking at the study overall: Chains were not paired, and sequencing was done on bulk RNA from unsorted whole blood.

Per germline, CDR1 WSHSY and CDR2 SAAADI. The CDR3 is made up of 14 amino acids. Losses at the gene ends were 4 bases for V and 5 bases for J; bases not matched to a gene: 3. Study conclusions and caveats: VDJdb-based matching was biased toward anti-spike CD8 responses and missed private and CD4 specificities.

The chain combines TRBV10-2 with TRBJ2-1; the match to TRBD2 covers 9 bases. This TCR was sampled from an adult who was a healthcare worker with PCR-confirmed SARS-CoV-2 infection or an uninfected control (not recorded which). This material consisted of whole blood, taken at baseline. The CDR3 coding sequence is TGCGCCAGCAGTGGCGTAGCGGGGGACAATGAGCAGTTCTTC. The encoded protein is CASSGVAGDNEQFF.